These T cell receptor beta chains were read from a single sample in a study of CD8+ T cells in alopecia areata. Assay used: immunoSEQ multiplex PCR; TCRdb lists only in-frame clones, some missing. Here the sample spans about 98,000 clones, under 45% being singletons. The sample was CD4+ T cells sorted from blood. These receptors all stem from a human donor with alopecia areata. Both conserved end residues are part of each CDR3. D genes are given only for firm matches. The size of a clone is reported for some rows only, either as once, few or many, or as a class for expanded clones.

j_call	v_call	clone_size	d_call	cdr3_nt	cdr3_aa
TRBJ2-3	TRBV30	-	TRBD1	TGTGCCTGGAAACAGGGGGCAAGAGATACGCAGTATTTT	CAWKQGARDTQYF
TRBJ1-1	TRBV29-1	few	-	TGCAGCGTGCGGAGGTCGGGGAGCGCTGAAGCTTTCTTT	CSVRRSGSAEAFF
TRBJ1-2	TRBV10-3	few	-	TGTGCCATCAGTGGGCAGGGGTATGGCTACACCTTC	CAISGQGYGYTF
TRBJ2-3	TRBV14	few	TRBD2	TGTGCCAGCAGCCCTTTGGGGAGGGGCACAGATACGCAGTATTTT	CASSPLGRGTDTQYF
TRBJ2-1	TRBV29-1	-	TRBD2	TGCAGCGGCGGGAGAGGTCTCAATGAGCAGTTCTTC	CSGGRGLNEQFF
TRBJ2-5	TRBV29-1	few	-	TGCAGCGTTGAGCAGGGAGGCGAGGAGACCCAGTACTTC	CSVEQGGEETQYF
TRBJ2-7	TRBV4-1	few	-	TGCGCCAGCAGCCAAGCTAAGGGCTACGAGCAGTACTTC	CASSQAKGYEQYF
TRBJ1-6	TRBV30	-	TRBD1	TGTGCCTGGAAACTACAGGGGAGCTCCTATAATTCACCCCTCCACTTT	CAWKLQGSSYNSPLHF
TRBJ2-3	TRBV27	few	TRBD2	TGTGCCAGCAGTTTATCGTCGATAGCGGGAGCCGGTACAGATACGCAGTATTTT	CASSLSSIAGAGTDTQYF
TRBJ2-7	TRBV27	-	-	TGTGCCAGCAAACTTCAGAGGTCAGGGAACTACGAGCAGTACTTC	CASKLQRSGNYEQYF
TRBJ1-2	TRBV30	few	-	TGTGCCTGGAGTCCTGACAGCAACAACTATGGCTACACCTTC	CAWSPDSNNYGYTF
TRBJ2-3	TRBV29-1	-	-	TGCAGCGTTGAAGGCGGGGTTGGCACTGGGGCCCCAGATACGCAGTATTTT	CSVEGGVGTGAPDTQYF
TRBJ1-5	TRBV19	few	-	TGTGCCAGTACTGACAGGTTTCGGGATCAGCCCCAGCATTTT	CASTDRFRDQPQHF
TRBJ2-7	TRBV29-1	-	-	TGCAGCGTTAAAAGGGGCTCCCCTTCCTACGAGCAGTACTTC	CSVKRGSPSYEQYF
TRBJ2-5	TRBV30	-	-	TGTGCCCAGCGGGACCAAGAGACCCAGTACTTC	CAQRDQETQYF
TRBJ2-5	TRBV28	-	-	TGTGCCAGCAGTTTAGGTAGTCAAGAGACCCAGTACTTC	CASSLGSQETQYF
TRBJ2-2	TRBV10-3	-	-	TGTGCCATCAGTGAATTGACCGGGGAGCTGTTTTTT	CAISELTGELFF
TRBJ1-4	TRBV29-1	-	-	TGCAGCGCTTCAACCACGGGGTTTGTAAGTGAAAAACTGTTTTTT	CSASTTGFVSEKLFF
TRBJ2-3	TRBV29-1	few	-	TGCAGCGTTGATCGGACAGTTGAGCCGGATACGCAGTATTTT	CSVDRTVEPDTQYF